This T cell receptor beta chain was observed in a study of cytomegalovirus exposure and HLA in healthy donors. On the study more broadly: Earlier, some 170 million T cells were analyzed, and about 100 million unique TCR beta sequences were found among them. In an early release, HLA-typed donors contributed about 79 million unique TCR sequences.

Study-wide results and limits: Across donors, most TCRs were seen rarely, yet some public ones were widespread.

Comments on this clone: Antigen unknown.

The primer mix had 60 Vbeta and 13 Jbeta primers. Some clones are missing from TCRdb's copy, which holds only in-frame ones; the method was immunoSEQ multiplex PCR. Recorded for this sample: fewer than 100,000 clones. The clonotype comes from a man between 18 and 29 years old in good health and CMV-seropositive. The specimen sequenced was PBMCs.

CDR3 loop: CASSLQGRSYEQYF. In DNA, the CDR3 is TGTGCCAGCAGCTTACAGGGTAGATCCTACGAGCAGTACTTC. The chain has TRBV7-9 and TRBJ2-7; D possibly corresponds to TRBD1 (5 bases). Germline V CDR1 and CDR2: SEHNR, FQNEAQ (reference sequence). Trimming took 2 bases from V and 1 from J, leaving 9 bases between them. This CDR3 spans 14 amino acids.